This T cell receptor (beta chain) appears in the sequencing data of a study of CD8 T cells in Susac syndrome. Study findings and constraints: CD8+ clonal expansion in Susac was maximal in TEMRA cells and in active patients.

In the case of this clonotype: Its target is unknown.

CDR3 length: 16 amino acids. V lost 5 bases to trimming and J lost 2 bases; unmatched junction nucleotides: 9. In germline, CDR1 is KGHDR, CDR2 SFDVKD. The authors reverse transcribed roughly 0.5 to 1 ug RNA with random hexamers. TCR beta CDR3 was amplified by immunoSEQ multiplex PCR. This amplification extended across 54 Vbeta and 13 Jbeta segments. TCRdb called the immunoSEQ multiplex PCR reads again in MiXCR, with one record for every CDR3 protein. The sample contains approximately 94,000 distinct CDR3 sequences, 95% of which appear only once. The chain employs TRBV24-1 and TRBJ2-3; 7 nucleotides match TRBD2. The sequence was collected from a human donor with Susac syndrome. The sample consisted of CD8+ T cells from PBMCs. CDR3 coding DNA: TGTGCCACCAGTGGCGAGCGGGGACCCGTCACAGATACGCAGTATTTT. Translation gives CATSGERGPVTDTQYF.